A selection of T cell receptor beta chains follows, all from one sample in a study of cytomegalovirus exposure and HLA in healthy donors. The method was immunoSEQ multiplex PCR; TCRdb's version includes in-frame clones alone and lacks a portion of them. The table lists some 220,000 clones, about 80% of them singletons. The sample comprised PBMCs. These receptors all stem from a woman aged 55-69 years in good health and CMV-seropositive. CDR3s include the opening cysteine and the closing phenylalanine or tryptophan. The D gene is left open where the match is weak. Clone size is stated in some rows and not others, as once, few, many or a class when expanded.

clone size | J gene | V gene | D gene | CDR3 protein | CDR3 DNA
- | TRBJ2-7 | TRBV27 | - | CASSLGTPYEQYF | TGTGCCAGCAGTTTGGGCACCCCCTACGAGCAGTACTTC
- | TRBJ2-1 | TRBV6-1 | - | CASSELTPVDEQFF | TGTGCCAGCAGTGAGTTGACACCCGTGGATGAGCAGTTCTTC
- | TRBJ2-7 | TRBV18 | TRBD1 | CASSQGTALYEQYF | TGTGCCAGCTCACAGGGGACAGCTCTTTACGAGCAGTACTTC
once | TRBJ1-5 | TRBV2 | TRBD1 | CASRGQGRQPQHF | TGTGCCAGCAGGGGACAGGGGAGGCAGCCCCAGCATTTT
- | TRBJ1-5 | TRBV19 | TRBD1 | CASRDRSPSNQPQHF | TGTGCCAGTAGGGACAGGTCCCCTAGCAATCAGCCCCAGCATTTT
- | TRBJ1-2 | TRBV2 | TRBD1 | CASRGGRQGGLYGYTF | TGTGCCAGCAGAGGAGGTAGACAGGGCGGCCTGTATGGCTACACCTTC
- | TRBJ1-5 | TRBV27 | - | CASSYQGSDQPQHF | TGTGCCAGCAGTTACCAGGGGAGCGATCAGCCCCAGCATTTT
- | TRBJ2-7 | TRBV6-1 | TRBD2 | CASSGTSGSLYEQYF | TGTGCCAGCAGTGGTACTAGCGGGAGTCTTTACGAGCAGTACTTC
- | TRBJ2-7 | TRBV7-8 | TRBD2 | CASSLREGAEQYF | TGTGCCAGCAGCCTTCGGGAGGGAGCCGAGCAGTACTTC
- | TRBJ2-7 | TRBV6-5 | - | CASSYGARNYEQYF | TGTGCCAGCAGTTACGGGGCCAGGAACTACGAGCAGTACTTC
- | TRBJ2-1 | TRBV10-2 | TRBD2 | CASSTGTSGVNEQFF | TGCGCCAGCAGCACCGGGACTAGCGGGGTCAATGAGCAGTTCTTC
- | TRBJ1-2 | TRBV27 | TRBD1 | CASSSDRAGWAGYTF | TGTGCCAGCAGTTCCGACAGGGCGGGTTGGGCTGGCTACACCTTC
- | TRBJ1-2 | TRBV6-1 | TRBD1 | CASRTSAGGGYGYTF | TGTGCCAGCAGGACATCCGCAGGGGGCGGCTATGGCTACACCTTC
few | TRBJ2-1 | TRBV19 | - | CASSIGKSYNEQFF | TGTGCCAGTAGTATCGGGAAATCCTACAATGAGCAGTTCTTC
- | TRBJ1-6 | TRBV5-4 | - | CASSQNRQGSSPLHF | TGTGCCAGCAGCCAAAACCGGCAGGGGAGTTCACCCCTCCACTTT
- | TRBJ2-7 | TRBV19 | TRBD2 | CASSRPPQLAGLHEQYF | TGTGCCAGTAGTAGGCCCCCTCAACTAGCGGGTCTCCACGAGCAGTACTTC
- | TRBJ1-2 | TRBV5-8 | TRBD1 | CASSKGASLGYTF | TGTGCCAGCTCCAAGGGGGCGAGTCTCGGCTACACCTTC
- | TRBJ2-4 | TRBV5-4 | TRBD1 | CASSPPRGQGVGIQYF | TGTGCCAGCAGCCCCCCCCGGGGACAGGGCGTCGGCATTCAGTACTTC
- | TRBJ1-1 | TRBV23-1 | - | CASSQSRQCTEAFF | TGCGCCAGCAGTCAATCGCGGCAGTGCACTGAAGCTTTCTTT
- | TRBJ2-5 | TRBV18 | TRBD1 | CASSPPSTGKETQYF | TGTGCCAGCTCACCACCTTCGACAGGGAAGGAGACCCAGTACTTC